Reported below is one T cell receptor beta chain. These data come from a study of blood T cell repertoires in COVID-19. About the study: Sites across the United States, Italy and Spain contributed samples from acute and convalescent COVID-19.

TCRdb's table, derived via immunoSEQ multiplex PCR, lists solely in-frame clones and lacks some. The table shows about 280,000 clones, with roughly 80% occurring only once. Participant age was roughly 18 to 90 years, and participants resided in 24 US areas. Each exposed participant met a COVID-19 case in the 2 weeks preceding study entry. The CDR3 loop spans 15 amino acids. Trimming removed 5 bases at V and 0 bases at J, with 11 bases between. Germline CDR1 and CDR2: LGHNT and FRNRAP. This chain links TRBV12-5 with TRBJ1-3, with D perhaps matching TRBD1 (5 bases). The sequence derives from a man aged 35-49 years who had been exposed to COVID-19. What was sequenced was PBMCs or T cells enriched from blood (not recorded which). The DNA of the CDR3 is TGTGCTAGTGGTCCAGGACATCTCTCTGGAAACACCATATATTTT. Translating it yields CASGPGHLSGNTIYF.